The 27 T cell receptor beta chains below come from one sample, sequenced in a study of CD8 T cells in ankylosing spondylitis. TCRdb re-derived calls from the 5' RACE reads in MiXCR, one entry per CDR3 protein. The sample comprises 750,000 to 850,000 distinct CDR3 sequences, 12% of which are singletons, and approximately 0.51% rests with the top ten. Study-wide findings and caveats: Characteristic, it appeared, of ankylosing spondylitis blood was a TCR beta motif of seven or eight highly homologous variants.

No antigen is known for these receptors. The sample was blood, either unsorted or a sorted T cell fraction (not recorded which). Source of these receptors: a male donor with ankylosing spondylitis.

This clonotype was counted between two and nine times. The rearrangement joins TRBV6-1 to TRBJ1-1; possible D gene TRBD1, 6 bases. The CDR3 length is 15 residues. CDR1 and CDR2 (germline): MNHNS, SASEGT. Trimming left V 1 base short and J 5 bases short, with 14 bases between. The CDR3 DNA is TGTGCCAGCAGTGAAGTACCGGGGGCGTGGACTGAAGCTTTCTTT. Protein: CASSEVPGAWTEAFF.

The chain carries TRBV9 and TRBJ1-5; D not resolved. This CDR3 comprises 15 residues. Germline CDR1 SGDLS, CDR2 YYNGEE. The germline V and J ends were trimmed by 0 bases and 1 base, with 8 bases remaining between them. CDR3 DNA: TGTGCCAGCAGCGTAGCAGGCGACAGCAATCAGCCCCAGCATTTT. This encodes CASSVAGDSNQPQHF.

The CDR3: CAWGRDTEAFF. Written as DNA, the CDR3 is TGTGCCTGGGGGAGGGACACTGAAGCTTTCTTT. The chain recombines TRBV7-9 with TRBJ1-1, with D tentatively TRBD1 (5 bases). Deletions cut 11 bases from V and 3 bases from J, with 10 bases between. This CDR3 has 11 amino acids. Germline loops: CDR1 SEHNR, CDR2 FQNEAQ (reference sequence).

The V gene is TRBV28, the J gene TRBJ1-2, with D possibly matching TRBD1 (6 bases). V dropped 4 bases and J dropped 4 bases, with 16 bases sitting between them. Per germline, CDR1 MDHEN and CDR2 SYDVKM. The CDR3 is 15 residues long. The CDR3 reads CASSSTGLVVYGYTF. The DNA of the CDR3 is TGTGCCAGCAGTTCCACAGGGTTAGTAGTCTATGGCTACACCTTC.

This clonotype came up many times. V is TRBV4-1 and J is TRBJ2-7, with TRBD1 identical over 7 bases. Germline loops: CDR1 MGHRA, CDR2 YSYEKL. The trim removed 0 bases at V and 3 bases at J, leaving 8 bases unmatched. The CDR3 has 16 amino acids. CDR3 nucleotides: TGCGCCAGCAGCCAAGATAAGGGGGCTGGGAACTACGAGCAGTACTTC. Residues: CASSQDKGAGNYEQYF.

This clonotype was detected only a few times. The genes are TRBV7-2 and TRBJ2-7, with D possibly matching TRBD2 (5 bases). V was trimmed by 3 bases and J by 3 bases, leaving 9 bases between them. The CDR3 length is 13 residues. The germline CDR1 and CDR2 sequences are SGHTA and FQGNSA. The CDR3 here is CASSFGKGYEQYF. CDR3 DNA sequence: TGTGCCAGCAGCTTCGGGAAAGGCTACGAGCAGTACTTC.

This chain links TRBV20-1 with TRBJ2-5, with D perhaps assigned TRBD1 or TRBD2 (5 bases each). The germline V gene has CDR1 DFQATT and CDR2 SNEGSKA (reference sequence). V lost 3 bases, J lost 5 bases, and 13 bases lay in between. The CDR3 runs to 13 residues. The DNA of the CDR3 is TGCAGTGCTAGCTGGGGACCTCGGGAGACCCAGTACTTC. It is translated as CSASWGPRETQYF.

This sequence joins TRBV20-1 and TRBJ1-1, with D uncertain. Trimming pared 5 bases from V and 0 bases from J, leaving 22 bases between. There are 17 residues in the CDR3. Germline values: CDR1 DFQATT, CDR2 SNEGSKA (reference sequence). The CDR3 bases are TGCAGTGCTGCCCGTCGGGCCACAATCCACATGAACACTGAAGCTTTCTTT. Translated, it gives CSAARRATIHMNTEAFF.

V and J are TRBV6-1 and TRBJ1-1, with 7 bases that match TRBD1. Germline V CDR1 and CDR2: MNHNS, SASEGT. V trimming: 5 bases; J trimming: 0 bases; junction bases outside the gene matches: 6. The CDR3 has 15 residues. The CDR3 bases are TGTGCCAGCAGTAGAAAGGGGGCAATGAACACTGAAGCTTTCTTT. Protein sequence: CASSRKGAMNTEAFF.

This clonotype was observed at least ten times. J is TRBJ1-6 and V is TRBV5-1; D is undetermined. Trimming left V 2 bases short and J 7 bases short, with 7 bases between. The CDR3 sequence is 13 residues long. In germline, CDR1 is SGHRS, CDR2 YFSETQ. DNA for the CDR3: TGCGCCAGCAGCTTAGTAAGGAATTCACCCCTCCACTTT. Encoded protein: CASSLVRNSPLHF.

The chain carries TRBV2 and TRBJ2-3, with a possible D match to TRBD2 (6 bases). Trimming took 1 base from V and 1 from J, leaving 9 bases between them. CDR3 size: 15 residues. Looked up from germline, CDR1 is SNHLY and CDR2 is FYNNEI. The CDR3 nucleotides are TGTGCCAGCAGTGAAGGACCGGGGGGCACAGATACGCAGTATTTT. This translates into CASSEGPGGTDTQYF.

The genes are TRBV6-2 or TRBV6-3 and TRBJ1-1, with D possibly being TRBD1 (5 bases). The ends were cut back, 2 bases at V and 2 bases at J, with 12 bases in the middle. Germline CDR1 and CDR2: MNHEY and SVGEGT. The CDR3 has 15 residues. CDR3: CASSYARRDNTEAFF. The CDR3 coding sequence is TGTGCCAGCAGTTACGCCCGTAGGGACAACACTGAAGCTTTCTTT.

This chain joins TRBV20-1 and TRBJ2-5; 7 bases are shared with TRBD2. V trimming: 6 bases; J trimming: 4 bases; junction bases outside the gene matches: 2. CDR3 size: 11 residues. In germline, CDR1 is DFQATT, CDR2 SNEGSKA (reference sequence). The CDR3 loop reads CSARLAETQYF. CDR3 nucleotides: TGCAGTGCCCGACTAGCAGAGACCCAGTACTTC.

This clonotype has a handful of counts. The J gene is TRBJ1-1, the V gene TRBV5-1, with 9 bases matching TRBD1. V was pared by 2 bases and J by 7 bases, with 12 bases of the junction left unmatched. Germline lookup yields CDR1 SGHRS and CDR2 YFSETQ. This CDR3 region has 16 residues. The CDR3 sequence is CASSFQTGTGFNEAFF. CDR3 nucleotides: TGCGCCAGCAGCTTCCAAACCGGGACAGGGTTTAATGAAGCTTTCTTT.

This chain uses TRBV6-5 with TRBJ1-1; 7 nucleotides match TRBD1. The length of the CDR3 is 14 residues. CDR1 and CDR2 from the germline V gene are MNHEY and SVGAGI. With 7 bases clipped from V and 1 base from J, the junction kept 6 bases outside the gene matches. The CDR3 region has the DNA TGTGCCAGCATTAAGACAGGGTCGAACACTGAAGCTTTCTTT. This codes for CASIKTGSNTEAFF.

The CDR3 spells CASSFSGTVYNEQFF. The CDR3 DNA sequence: TGTGCCAGCAGCTTTTCCGGGACAGTCTACAATGAGCAGTTCTTC. The chain links TRBV5-6 to TRBJ2-1; 7 bases fit TRBD1. This CDR3 region has 15 residues. V was clipped by 2 bases and J by 3 bases; unmatched bases: 5. Germline V CDR1 and CDR2: SGHDT, YYEEEE. Drawing the rest from reference TRBV5-6 and TRBJ2-1, the complete variable domain is DAGVTQSPTHLIKTRGQQVTLRCSPKSGHDTVSWYQQALGQGPQFIFQYYEEEERQRGNFPDRFSGHQFPNYSSELNVNALLLGDSALYLCASSFSGTVYNEQFFGPGTRLTVL.

The sample holds many counts of this clonotype. The chain recombines TRBV5-1 with TRBJ2-5; unclear D gene. Germline CDR1 SGHRS, CDR2 YFSETQ. The CDR3 is made up of 12 amino acids. The V end lost 4 bases, the J end lost 4 bases, and 8 bases lay between the germline ends. In DNA form, the CDR3 reads TGCGCCAGCAGCCCGGTAAGAGAGACCCAGTACTTC. Translating gives CASSPVRETQYF.

The chain carries TRBV10-3 and TRBJ1-2; a weak D match, TRBD1 (5 bases). The CDR3 totals 12 residues. Trimming pared 6 bases from V and 4 bases from J, leaving 9 bases between. Germline CDR1 and CDR2: ENHRY and SYGVKD. DNA for the CDR3: TGTGCCATCAGCCGACAGTCCTATGGCTACACCTTC. Amino acid sequence: CAISRQSYGYTF.

This clonotype was observed a handful of times. The chain uses TRBV9 and TRBJ1-1; TRBD1 aligns across 7 bases. The junction had 5 bases not matched to a gene; V was cut back by 3 bases and J by 3 bases. The CDR3 consists of 14 residues. CDR1 is SGDLS and CDR2 is YYNGEE in the germline V gene. The CDR3 DNA follows: TGTGCCAGCAGCGGAACAGGGGAAGACACTGAAGCTTTCTTT. Protein sequence: CASSGTGEDTEAFF.

The V and J genes are TRBV4-3 and TRBJ2-2; maybe TRBD1 (6 bases). The V gene lost 4 bases and the J gene lost 5 bases, with 14 bases spanning the gap. The germline CDR1 and CDR2 sequences are LGHNA and YSLEER. The CDR3 extends over 15 amino acids. The CDR3: CASSPLGAWTGELFF. DNA for the CDR3: TGCGCCAGCAGCCCCCTGGGGGCCTGGACCGGGGAGCTGTTTTTT.

This clonotype came up a few times. The rearrangement links TRBV20-1 to TRBJ2-3, with D possibly matching TRBD1 (5 bases). Between the trimmed V and J ends, which lost 1 base and 6 bases, there was a span of 17 bases. Germline V gene sequence: CDR1 DFQATT, CDR2 SNEGSKA (reference sequence). CDR3 length equals 15 residues. CDR3 DNA sequence: TGCAGTGCTAGAGTTTCCCAACAGGTTGCGGATACGCAGTATTTT. Translation gives CSARVSQQVADTQYF.

V and J are TRBV5-1 and TRBJ1-6; no clear D gene. CDR3 length: 14 residues. Germline V gives CDR1 SGHRS, CDR2 YFSETQ. V lost 4 bases and J 5 bases, leaving 10 bases between the germline ends. In nucleotides, the CDR3 is TGCGCCAGCAGCGCAGATGTCAATAATTCACCCCTCCACTTT. Protein product: CASSADVNNSPLHF. Using reference TRBV5-1 and TRBJ1-6 for the parts outside the CDR3, the full variable domain is KAGVTQTPRYLIKTRGQQVTLSCSPISGHRSVSWYQQTPGQGLQFLFEYFSETQRNKGNFPGRFSGRQFSNSRSEMNVSTLELGDSALYLCASSADVNNSPLHFGNGTRLTVT.

This clonotype was seen many times. The chain uses TRBV9 and TRBJ2-1, with 7 bases that match TRBD1. CDR1 and CDR2 (germline): SGDLS, YYNGEE. V trimming: 3 bases; J trimming: 3 bases; junction bases outside the gene matches: 6. The CDR3 covers 15 residues. Here the CDR3 reads CASSARQGGYNEQFF. The DNA for the CDR3 is TGTGCCAGCAGCGCTAGACAGGGTGGCTACAATGAGCAGTTCTTC.

This clonotype came up many times. The chain combines TRBV27 with TRBJ1-1; perhaps TRBD1 as D (5 bases). The CDR3 is 16 amino acids. The ends were cut back, 2 bases at V and 1 base at J, with 14 bases in the middle. The germline V gene encodes CDR1 MNHEY and CDR2 SMNVEV (reference sequence). This CDR3 reads CASSLNLGAGNTEAFF. In DNA form, the CDR3 reads TGTGCCAGCAGTTTAAATCTAGGGGCGGGGAACACTGAAGCTTTCTTT.

This sequence joins TRBV5-1 and TRBJ1-2; D is unclear. V lost 2 bases and J lost 7, with 21 bases in between. Germline CDR1 reads SGHRS; CDR2 reads YFSETQ. This CDR3 has 16 amino acids. The CDR3 loop reads CASSFHGGGMGSGYTF. CDR3 in DNA: TGCGCCAGCAGCTTCCACGGAGGCGGGATGGGAAGTGGCTACACCTTC. The complete variable domain, with remaining parts taken from reference TRBV5-1 and TRBJ1-2, reads KAGVTQTPRYLIKTRGQQVTLSCSPISGHRSVSWYQQTPGQGLQFLFEYFSETQRNKGNFPGRFSGRQFSNSRSEMNVSTLELGDSALYLCASSFHGGGMGSGYTFGSGTRLTVV.

This clonotype has a handful of counts. V and J are TRBV15 and TRBJ1-2; tentative D call: TRBD1 (5 bases). The CDR3 has 15 residues. The V end was cut by 0 bases, the J end by 5 bases, with 13 bases between. CDR1 is LNHNV, CDR2 YYDKDF, per germline (reference sequence). The CDR3 sequence is CATSRDGARGYGYTF. The CDR3 DNA reads TGTGCCACCAGCAGAGACGGGGCCCGGGGATATGGCTACACCTTC. Full variable domain (remainder filled in from reference TRBV15 and TRBJ1-2): DAMVIQNPRYQVTQFGKPVTLSCSQTLNHNVMYWYQQKSSQAPKLLFHYYDKDFNNEADTPDNFQSRRPNTSFCFLDIRSPGLGDTAMYLCATSRDGARGYGYTFGSGTRLTVV.

This clonotype was observed at least ten times. V gene TRBV7-9 combines with J gene TRBJ2-6, with D possibly being TRBD2 (5 bases). The germline V and J ends were trimmed by 5 bases and 2 bases, with 10 bases remaining between them. CDR1 is SEHNR and CDR2 is FQNEAQ in the germline V gene (reference sequence). The CDR3 runs 15 residues. CDR3 sequence (DNA): TGTGCCAGCAGCCCCATCGGGACTGGGGCCAACGTCCTGACTTTC. Its translation: CASSPIGTGANVLTF.